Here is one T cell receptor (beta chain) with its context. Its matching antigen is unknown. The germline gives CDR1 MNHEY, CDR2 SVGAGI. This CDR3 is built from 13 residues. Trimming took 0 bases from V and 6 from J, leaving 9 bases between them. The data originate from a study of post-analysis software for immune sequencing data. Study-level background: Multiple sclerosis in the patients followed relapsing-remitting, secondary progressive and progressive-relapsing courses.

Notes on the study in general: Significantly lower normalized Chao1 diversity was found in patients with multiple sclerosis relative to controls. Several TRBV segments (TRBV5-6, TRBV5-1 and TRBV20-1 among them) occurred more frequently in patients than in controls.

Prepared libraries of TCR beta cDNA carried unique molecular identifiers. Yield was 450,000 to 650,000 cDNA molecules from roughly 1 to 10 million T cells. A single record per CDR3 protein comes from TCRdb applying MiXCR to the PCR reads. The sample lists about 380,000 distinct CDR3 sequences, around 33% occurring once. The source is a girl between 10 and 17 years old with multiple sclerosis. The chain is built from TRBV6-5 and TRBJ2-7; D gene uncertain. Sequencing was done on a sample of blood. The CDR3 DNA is TGTGCCAGCAGTTACTCAAAACTGGGCGAGCAGTACTTC. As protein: CASSYSKLGEQYF.